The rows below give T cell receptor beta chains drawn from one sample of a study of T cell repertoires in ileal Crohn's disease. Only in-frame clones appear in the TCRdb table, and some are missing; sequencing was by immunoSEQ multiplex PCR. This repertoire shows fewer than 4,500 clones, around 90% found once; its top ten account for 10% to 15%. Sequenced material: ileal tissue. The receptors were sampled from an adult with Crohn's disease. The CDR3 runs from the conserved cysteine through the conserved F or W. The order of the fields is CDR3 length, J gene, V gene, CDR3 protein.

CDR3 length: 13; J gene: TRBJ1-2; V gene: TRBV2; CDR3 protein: CASSVVQTDGYTF
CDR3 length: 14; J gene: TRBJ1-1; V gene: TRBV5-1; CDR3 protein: CASSLAPEQFEAFF
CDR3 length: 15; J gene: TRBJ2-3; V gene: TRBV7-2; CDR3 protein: CASSLGARFTDTQYF
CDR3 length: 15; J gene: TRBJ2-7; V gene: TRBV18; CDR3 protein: CASSPVGTGTYEQYF
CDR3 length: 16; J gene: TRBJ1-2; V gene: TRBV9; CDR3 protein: CASSVEESLSFYGYTF
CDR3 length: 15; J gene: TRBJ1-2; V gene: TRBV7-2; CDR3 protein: CASSLGGGQGEGYTF
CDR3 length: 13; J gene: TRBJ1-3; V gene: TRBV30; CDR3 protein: CAWSAAGGNTIYF
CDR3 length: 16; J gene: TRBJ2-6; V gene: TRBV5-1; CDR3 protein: CASSLTGPSGANVLTF
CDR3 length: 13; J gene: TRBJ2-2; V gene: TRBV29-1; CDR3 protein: CSVDGVNTGELFF
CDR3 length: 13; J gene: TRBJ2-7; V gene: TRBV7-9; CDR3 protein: CASRGDSVGEQYF
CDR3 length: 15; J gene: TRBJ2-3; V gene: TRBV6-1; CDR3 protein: CASSRTGGDSDTQYF
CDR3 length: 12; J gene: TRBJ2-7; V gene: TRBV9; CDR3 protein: CASAGMDYEQYF
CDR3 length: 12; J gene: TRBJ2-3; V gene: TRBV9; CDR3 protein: CASSPDLDTQYF
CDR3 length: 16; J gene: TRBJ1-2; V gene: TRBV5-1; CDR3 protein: CASSRNGGTEYYGYTF
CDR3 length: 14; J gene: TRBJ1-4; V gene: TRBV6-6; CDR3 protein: CASSSQGVGEKLFF
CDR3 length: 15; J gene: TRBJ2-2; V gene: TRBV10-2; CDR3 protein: CASSLNSGGSGELFF
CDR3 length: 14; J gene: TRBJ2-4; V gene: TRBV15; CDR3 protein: CATSRAGGKNIQYF
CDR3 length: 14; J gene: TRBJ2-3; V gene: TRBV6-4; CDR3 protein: CASSEGPSTDTQYF
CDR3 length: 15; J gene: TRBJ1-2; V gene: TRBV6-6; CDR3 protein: CASSYGSVTGEGYTF
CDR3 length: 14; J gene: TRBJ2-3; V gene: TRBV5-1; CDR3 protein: CASSKTGTFKTQYF
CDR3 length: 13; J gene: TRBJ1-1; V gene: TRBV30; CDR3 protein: CAWSVQGHRGAFF
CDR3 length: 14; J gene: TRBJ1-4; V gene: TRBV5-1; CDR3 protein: CASSAGGGNEKLFF
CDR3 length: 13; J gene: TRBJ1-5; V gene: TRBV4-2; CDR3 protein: CASSQGLEQPQHF
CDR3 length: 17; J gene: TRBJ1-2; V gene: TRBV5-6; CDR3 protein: CASSLPWDSRANYGYTF
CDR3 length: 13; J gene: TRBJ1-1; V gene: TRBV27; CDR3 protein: CASSLWGNTEAFF
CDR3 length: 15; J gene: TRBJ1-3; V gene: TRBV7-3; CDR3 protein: CADSHGRGPGNTIYF
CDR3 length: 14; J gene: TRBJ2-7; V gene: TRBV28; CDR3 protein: CASSLPTGAYEQYF
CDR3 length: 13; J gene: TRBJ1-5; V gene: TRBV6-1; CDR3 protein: CASRSEFNQPQHF
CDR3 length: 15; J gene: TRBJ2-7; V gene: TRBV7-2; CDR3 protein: CASSLALGNVDEQYF
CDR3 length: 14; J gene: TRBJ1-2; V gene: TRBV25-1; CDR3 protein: CASMDRGPTYGYTF
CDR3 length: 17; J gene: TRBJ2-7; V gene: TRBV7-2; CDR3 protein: CASSSSKSGTGTYEQYF
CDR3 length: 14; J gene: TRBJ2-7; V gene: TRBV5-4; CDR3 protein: CASSLSGRPYEQYF
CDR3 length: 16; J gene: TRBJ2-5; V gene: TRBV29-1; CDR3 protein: CSVEDPEGHPQETQYF
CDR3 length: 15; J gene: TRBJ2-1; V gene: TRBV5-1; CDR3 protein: CASSLAGRIYNEQFF
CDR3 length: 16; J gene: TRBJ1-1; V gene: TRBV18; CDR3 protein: CASSPGTGGTDTEAFF
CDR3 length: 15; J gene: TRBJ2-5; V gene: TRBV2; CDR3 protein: CASTAPLGGRETQYF
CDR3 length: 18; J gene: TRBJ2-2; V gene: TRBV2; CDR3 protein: CASSEAPLRAGETGELFF
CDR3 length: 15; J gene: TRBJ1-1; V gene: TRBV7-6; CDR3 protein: CASSLDPTGNTEAFF
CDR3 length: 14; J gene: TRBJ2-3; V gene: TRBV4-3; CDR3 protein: CASSQELAGGTQYF